A selection of T cell receptor beta chains follows, all from one sample in a study of T cells in Graves' hyperthyroidism and ophthalmopathy. TCRdb passed the multiplex PCR reads through MiXCR, listing each CDR3 protein once. The sample has 400,000 to 450,000 distinct CDR3 sequences; about 14% are singletons. What was sequenced was blood. These receptor sequences come from a man aged 18 to 30 with Graves' ophthalmopathy. Both conserved end residues are part of each CDR3. A D gene is named only where the DNA matches it firmly. Only some rows state a clone size, as once, few, many or a class for expanded clones.

>TRBV20-1|-|TRBJ2-1|TRBD2
TGCAGTGCTAGACCTAGGACTAGCGGGATGTACAATGAGCAGTTCTTC
CSARPRTSGMYNEQFF
>TRBV12-3/TRBV12-4|many|TRBJ2-7|TRBD2
TGTGCCAGCTCGGGAGGTTTTGACGAGCAGTACTTC
CASSGGFDEQYF
>TRBV29-1|few|TRBJ2-7|TRBD2
TGCAGCGTTGAAGGGCAGGCGGGAGAGGGTGAGCAGTACTTC
CSVEGQAGEGEQYF
>TRBV18|once|TRBJ2-3|-
TGTGCCAGCTCACCGTACACAACTAGCACAGATACGCAGTATTTT
CASSPYTTSTDTQYF
>TRBV20-1|-|TRBJ2-1|TRBD2
TGCAGTGCTCCTAGCGGGAGAATCAATGAGCAGTTCTTC
CSAPSGRINEQFF
>TRBV2|-|TRBJ2-3|TRBD2
TGTGCCAGCAGCCCAAATGGGGGACTAGCGAACACAGATACGCAGTATTTT
CASSPNGGLANTDTQYF
>TRBV7-9|-|TRBJ1-1|-
TGTGCCAGCTCACCAAAAACATGGGATGGGCGCTGGAACACTGAAGCTTTCTTT
CASSPKTWDGRWNTEAFF
>TRBV14|few|TRBJ2-7|-
TGTGCCAGCAGCCAAAGACTCCTATACGAGCAGTACTTC
CASSQRLLYEQYF
>TRBV5-1|many|TRBJ2-7|TRBD1
TGCGCCAGCAGCTGGGGGACAGGGAAATCCTACGAGCAGTACTTC
CASSWGTGKSYEQYF
>TRBV2|-|TRBJ1-2|TRBD1
TGTGCCAGCAGTGCAACCGGGACAGGGGGTTATGGCTACACCTTC
CASSATGTGGYGYTF
>TRBV5-1|many|TRBJ1-4|-
TGCGCCAGCAGCTTGGACCCCGGACAGCTTGAAAAACTGTTTTTT
CASSLDPGQLEKLFF
>TRBV20-1|many|TRBJ1-2|-
TGCAGTGCTGCCGCGGTAGGATATGGCTACACCTTC
CSAAAVGYGYTF
>TRBV12-3/TRBV12-4|many|TRBJ1-5|TRBD1
TGTGCCAGCAGTTTAGGGGACAGTCATCAGCCCCAGCATTTT
CASSLGDSHQPQHF
>TRBV5-6|many|TRBJ1-5|-
TGTGCCAGCAGCCAGGACGGAAACAATCAGCCCCAGCATTTT
CASSQDGNNQPQHF
>TRBV6-1|once|TRBJ2-1|TRBD2
TGTGCCATCAACCCTCGAGGACTAGCGGGAGATCCCAGTGAGCAGTTCTTC
CAINPRGLAGDPSEQFF
>TRBV6-2/TRBV6-3|-|TRBJ2-2|-
TGTGCCAGCAGTTACCCCCCTGGGGGCGGGGGAAACACCGGGGAGCTGTTTTTT
CASSYPPGGGGNTGELFF
>TRBV2|many|TRBJ1-2|-
TGTGCCAGCGCAAGAGATAACGTTAACTATGGCTACACCTTC
CASARDNVNYGYTF
>TRBV12-3/TRBV12-4|many|TRBJ1-2|-
TGTGCCAGCACCCCCGAGGTCGGGGGTTGGGATGGCTACACCTTC
CASTPEVGGWDGYTF
>TRBV15|-|TRBJ2-7|TRBD2
TGTGCCACCAGCAGAGATCGGGCTAGCGGGAGCGCCTACGAGCAGTACTTC
CATSRDRASGSAYEQYF
>TRBV4-2|-|TRBJ2-7|-
TGTGCCAGCAGCATTCACAGGGGTCTAGCGGAGTACGAGCAGTACTTC
CASSIHRGLAEYEQYF
>TRBV6-1|many|TRBJ2-5|-
TGTGCCAGCAGGGACCAGCCGGGACACGGGGAGACCCAGTACTTC
CASRDQPGHGETQYF
>TRBV15|many|TRBJ1-5|TRBD1
TGTGCCACCAGCAAGGGACAGAGCAATCAGCCCCAGCATTTT
CATSKGQSNQPQHF
>TRBV14|many|TRBJ2-7|-
TGTGCCAGCAGTGACAGTACCACCTACGAGCAGTACTTC
CASSDSTTYEQYF
>TRBV7-9|many|TRBJ1-1|-
TGTGCCAGCAGCGACCGGGCAGCGAACACTGAAGCTTTCTTT
CASSDRAANTEAFF
>TRBV29-1|few|TRBJ2-1|-
TGCAGCGTCCTTCGAGAGTGGACTCTCAATGAGCAGTTCTTC
CSVLREWTLNEQFF
>TRBV10-3|-|TRBJ2-5|TRBD2
TGTGCCATCAGTGGACTAGCGGGTTCCCAAGAGACCCAGTACTTC
CAISGLAGSQETQYF
>TRBV24-1|-|TRBJ2-1|-
TGTGCCACCACTCTACTAGATTCGGGTCACAATGAGCAGTTCTTC
CATTLLDSGHNEQFF
>TRBV19|-|TRBJ2-5|-
TGTGCCAGTAGTATAGATCTGTTGGGACTTCAAGAGACCCAGTACTTC
CASSIDLLGLQETQYF
>TRBV6-1|many|TRBJ2-5|-
TGTGCCAGCAGGGACGGACAGATTAAAGAGACCCAGTACTTC
CASRDGQIKETQYF
>TRBV20-1|many|TRBJ1-1|TRBD1
TGCAGTGCTAGGGGGACAGGGCCTTGGATAAGAAACACTGAAGCTTTCTTT
CSARGTGPWIRNTEAFF
>TRBV19|few|TRBJ2-2|TRBD1
TGTGCCAGTAAGCCCAGGGGGACGAACACCGGGGAGCTGTTTTTT
CASKPRGTNTGELFF
>TRBV24-1|many|TRBJ1-5|-
TGTGCCACCAGTGAGACGGGATTTAGCAATCAGCCCCAGCATTTT
CATSETGFSNQPQHF
>TRBV7-8|few|TRBJ1-4|TRBD1
TGTGCCAGCAGCTTAGGGGTAACAGGGGCCTCCGTATATGAAAAACTGTTTTTT
CASSLGVTGASVYEKLFF
>TRBV18|many|TRBJ2-3|-
TGTGCCAGCTCACCACCGACTCAGGGTGCAGATACGCAGTATTTT
CASSPPTQGADTQYF
>TRBV25-1|many|TRBJ2-2|-
TGTGCCAGCAGTCGGGACACCACCGGGGAGCTGTTTTTT
CASSRDTTGELFF
>TRBV13|once|TRBJ2-5|TRBD1
TGTGCCAGCAGCCTGGGGGTCGGGACAGGGAATCAAGAGGCCCAGTACTTC
CASSLGVGTGNQEAQYF
>TRBV29-1|many|TRBJ2-7|-
TGCAGCGTTGAACGAGGAGGGACTTCCCAACCCTACGAGCAGTACTTC
CSVERGGTSQPYEQYF
>TRBV4-2|-|TRBJ2-1|TRBD2
TGTGCCAGCAGCCGCTATTTCGGGACTAGCGGGAACAGCAATGAGCAGTTCTTC
CASSRYFGTSGNSNEQFF
>TRBV12-3/TRBV12-4|-|TRBJ1-2|-
TGTGCCAGCAGTCCCGGGATCTCAAGGGATGGCTACACCTTC
CASSPGISRDGYTF
>TRBV7-2|many|TRBJ2-3|-
TGTGCCAGCAGCTTAGCTCTCGGACGGGATACGCAGTATTTT
CASSLALGRDTQYF
>TRBV5-1|-|TRBJ2-2|TRBD2
TGCGCCAGCAGCTTCCGCGGGGGGGCCAACACCGGGGAGCTGTTTTTT
CASSFRGGANTGELFF